The following is a T cell receptor beta chain sequence with its context. The entry originates in a study of T cell changes during pregnancy in multiple sclerosis. Sequencing was performed with immunoSEQ multiplex PCR; in TCRdb, only in-frame clones are kept and a portion is missing. The table has about 68,000 clones, approximately 90% seen once; the top ten hold 1.4% to 1.5%. The length of the CDR3 is 13 residues. Germline V gene sequence: CDR1 GTSNPN, CDR2 SVGIG (reference sequence). The V end lost 8 bases, the J end lost 4 bases, and 15 bases lay between the germline ends. The receptor's source is a female donor with multiple sclerosis, enrolled in a pregnancy study. The sequencing here drew on peripheral blood, taken in the third trimester of pregnancy. The V and J genes are TRBV30 and TRBJ1-5; a possible D gene is TRBD1 (5 bases). The CDR3 DNA sequence: TGTGCCCTCGGGCAATCAGGGAATCAGCCCCAGCATTTT. The encoded protein is CALGQSGNQPQHF.